This T cell receptor beta chain was identified in a study of T cell clones after liver transplantation. Study-wide background: As an antigen-independent comparator, third-party-reactive TCRbeta sequences came from pre-transplant mixed lymphocyte reactions. At least one year of complete immunosuppression withdrawal without enzymes over twice normal defined tolerance. Study-level findings and limits: Small, mixed patient groups and varying post-transplant times limit these conclusions.

This CDR3 is 16 amino acids long. Germline V CDR1 and CDR2: SGDLS, YYNGEE. The V gene lost 0 bases and the J gene lost 0 bases, with 10 bases spanning the gap. In the case of this clone: Its antigen remains unidentified.

Method: immunoSEQ multiplex PCR; TCRdb's copy keeps in-frame clones and lacks some. There are 45,000 to 55,000 clones in the sample; 84% occur only once, and approximately 8.5% lies in the top ten. Sequencing was performed on CD4+ T cells from blood, taken before liver transplant. V gene TRBV9 combines with J gene TRBJ1-3, with D maybe TRBD1 (5 bases). The clonotype was recovered from a human donor who received a liver transplant. The CDR3 sequence is CASSVEGRGSGNTIYF. Written as DNA, the CDR3 is TGTGCCAGCAGCGTAGAAGGAAGGGGCTCTGGAAACACCATATATTTT.